This T cell receptor (beta chain) is from a study of read filtering for tumor transcriptome and immune sequencing (dated by TCRdb to about 2020). General notes on the study: Of the patients in the cohort, some 18 were male and more than 12 were female, and their mean age was 65.9 years, with a range of about 47 to 80. By revised international staging, eight or nine patients were R-ISS I, under 20 were R-ISS II and 7 were R-ISS III. After DNase treatment, whole-transcriptome libraries were prepared with the TruSeq RNA Access Library Prep Kit. Per sample, about 4.05 to 10.27 million TCR-region mapped reads were obtained with IR-seq, compared with only roughly 80 to 1273 with RNA-seq. Using the same bone marrow samples, the study compared TCR repertoires obtained by targeted immune repertoire sequencing with those obtained by bulk whole-transcriptome sequencing. One main goal was a read-filtering strategy for immune repertoire data, in particular deciding whether clonotypes backed by only one read should be removed.

Each patient had bone marrow sampled at the time of active disease. Isolation of bone marrow mononuclear cells was performed by Ficoll-Hypaque density gradient centrifugation. CD138-negative cells were obtained by negative selection after labeling with CD138 magnetic microbeads on a MACS separator, removing myeloma plasma cells. Flow cytometry on an Attune NxT with CD138 antibodies was used to check the purity of the isolated cells. Total RNA was extracted using TRIzol reagent and was quantified on a NanoDrop spectrophotometer. Paired RNA-seq and IR-seq were performed on the CD138-negative bone marrow sample of each patient. Reading from cysteine to phenylalanine, the CDR3 counts 15 amino acids. The only DNA kept is the CDR3, 45 bases in frame from the first base. The germline ends are 13 bases apart after V is trimmed by 0 bases and J by 7 bases. Via the germline V gene, CDR1 is MGHRA and CDR2 YSYEKL.

This clonotype was recorded a few times. The clone's antigen remains unknown. The sample holds no much larger clone one base away, and base qualities are not on file. Overall results and qualifications from the work: Removing single-read clonotypes increased the correlation between IR-seq and RNA-seq shared clonotype proportions. Rather than purified T cells, the sorted CD138-negative fraction was a mixed bone marrow immune population. In IR-seq, roughly four fifths of clonotypes but roughly 3.5% of total reads were represented by single-read clonotypes, whereas in RNA-seq, about 70% of clonotypes and about 40% of reads were represented by single-read clonotypes. Compared with RNA-seq, IR-seq captured clonotypes at much greater depth and more reliably, and a smaller IR-seq throughput was enough to identify most of the shared clonotypes.

The Immunoverse kit was used to build TCR libraries from 400 ng RNA, with molecular barcoded adaptors covering alpha/delta and beta/gamma chains. TCR library preparation was performed with the same RNA that was used for transcriptome sequencing. TCR libraries were sequenced on an Illumina HiSeq 4000 with 2 x 150 cycles. In the authors' own workflow: MiXCR aligned TCR reads to human V, D, J and C references and assembled the aligned reads into CDR3 clonotypes, with quality filtering and error correction included. Clonotype counts and gene usage diversity were analyzed with the tcR package in R. For inspection of raw mapping reads, RNA-seq reads were mapped by STAR aligner version 2.5.3a onto GRCh37 of the human genome. IR-seq fastq files were randomly downsampled with Seqtk 1.3 to test the effect of sequencing depth on detected clonotypes. The public reads were quality trimmed at Q25 with fastp and then assembled into clones with MiXCR by TCRdb, keeping productive beta chains. Rows merge per CDR3 protein into single entries with the most common DNA and genes. The V and J calls were determined by TCRdb, not by the authors. This sample holds tens of thousands of distinct CDR3 sequences; approximately 14% were observed only once. Approximately 47% of the sample is in the top ten clones.

This clonotype was sampled from a donor aged 40 or over with multiple myeloma. The sequenced sample consisted of a population of CD138-negative cells sorted from bone marrow. The sample's cell subset or site label, in plain terms: bone marrow mononuclear cells depleted of CD138+ plasma/myeloma cells by negative magnetic selection. This chain joins TRBV4-1 to TRBJ2-1; TRBD1 could be the D gene, as 6 bases match. The CDR3 protein: CASSQDQGKRNEQFF. The bases are TGCGCCAGCAGCCAAGATCAGGGGAAGAGGAATGAGCAGTTCTTC.